This is a list of T cell receptor beta chains from one sample in a study of cytomegalovirus exposure and HLA in healthy donors. The data were produced by immunoSEQ multiplex PCR, yet TCRdb's version contains in-frame clones alone and is incomplete. The sample lists some 170,000 clones; around three quarters were seen once. The sample consisted of PBMCs. Receptors were obtained from a woman aged 40 to 49 in good health and CMV-seronegative. CDR3s include the opening cysteine and the closing phenylalanine or tryptophan. D genes are given only for firm matches. Some rows mark clone size as missing; the rest say once, few, many or name a class of expanded clone.

>once|TRBD2|TRBV2|TRBJ2-7
TGTGCCAGCACCGGAGGGACTATGAAGTACTTC
CASTGGTMKYF
>.|TRBD1|TRBV15|TRBJ2-3
TGTGCCACCAGCAGAGATCCGGACAGGGGTCTTCACACAGTCTTCACAGATACGCAGTATTTT
CATSRDPDRGLHTVFTDTQYF
>.|TRBD1|TRBV18|TRBJ2-7
TGTGCCAGCTCTCCAACAGGGGGCAACTACGAGCAGTACTTC
CASSPTGGNYEQYF
>.|TRBD2|TRBV7-2|TRBJ2-3
TGTGCCAGCAGCTTATGGGTCGGCACTAGCGCATCAGGAGATACGCAGTATTTT
CASSLWVGTSASGDTQYF
>.|TRBD1|TRBV30|TRBJ1-6
TGTGCCTGGAGTACCGGGACAGGGGGTCCTTCACCCCTCCACTTT
CAWSTGTGGPSPLHF
>.|.|TRBV11-3|TRBJ2-7
TGTGCCAGCAGCTCCAGACTAGAAAGGCGCGAGCAGTACTTC
CASSSRLERREQYF
>once|TRBD1|TRBV6-5|TRBJ1-1
TGTGCCAGCAGTTACTCTTACAGGGGCCCTGAAGCTTTCTTT
CASSYSYRGPEAFF
>.|TRBD2|TRBV15|TRBJ2-2
TGTGCCACCAGCAGAGATCTCGGACTAGCGGGAGGTACCGGGGAGCTGTTTTTT
CATSRDLGLAGGTGELFF
>few|.|TRBV18|TRBJ1-5
TGTGCCAGCTCAAACAATAGCAATCAGCCCCAGCATTTT
CASSNNSNQPQHF
>.|.|TRBV30|TRBJ1-3
TGTGCCTGGGCCCCGTACAGGGCTGGAAACACCATATATTTT
CAWAPYRAGNTIYF
>.|.|TRBV11-3|TRBJ2-2
TGTGCCAGCAGCCCCCCCCCTGACTCGAACACCGGGGAGCTGTTTTTT
CASSPPPDSNTGELFF
>.|.|TRBV30|TRBJ2-3
TGTGCCTGGGGCCCCGGGGTAGATACGCAGTATTTT
CAWGPGVDTQYF
>.|TRBD2|TRBV18|TRBJ2-6
TGTGCCAGCTCACCCTTACTAGCGCACGTCTCTGGGGCCAACGTCCTGACTTTC
CASSPLLAHVSGANVLTF
>few|.|TRBV5-1|TRBJ2-7
TGCGCCAGCAGCTTGGAGGCTGGGCCCCTCTACGAGCAGTACTTC
CASSLEAGPLYEQYF
>.|TRBD1|TRBV10-3|TRBJ2-7
TGTGCCATCAGTGAGAGGACAGGGGGGCCCACCGAGCAGTACTTC
CAISERTGGPTEQYF
>few|TRBD1|TRBV7-2|TRBJ1-3
TGTGCCAGCAGCCCCCAGGGGACAGATGGAAACACCATATATTTT
CASSPQGTDGNTIYF
>.|.|TRBV4-2|TRBJ2-5
TGTGCCAGCAGCCAAGCGGGGGAGACCCAGTACTTC
CASSQAGETQYF
>.|TRBD1|TRBV29-1|TRBJ1-5
TGCAGCGCATGGACAGGTCTTAGCAATCAGCCCCAGCATTTT
CSAWTGLSNQPQHF
>.|.|TRBV11-2|TRBJ2-7
TGTGCCAGCAGCTCCCAAGGGGGGGGCGAGCAGTACTTC
CASSSQGGGEQYF
>.|TRBD2|TRBV7-7|TRBJ2-1
TGTGCTAGCAGCTCCCTAGCGGGAGGTTCCTACAATGAGCAGTTCTTC
CASSSLAGGSYNEQFF
>few|TRBD1|TRBV7-8|TRBJ2-5
TGTGCCAGCAGCGGTTGGACAGGAGAGACCCAGTACTTC
CASSGWTGETQYF
>.|.|TRBV30|TRBJ1-5
TGTGCCTGGAGTGTAAGGGGGACAAACAATCAGCCCCAGCATTTT
CAWSVRGTNNQPQHF